This entry concerns a single TCR beta chain. The sample holds other DNA sequences that translate to the same CDR3. Germline values: CDR1 SEHNR, CDR2 FQNEAQ (reference sequence). The CDR3 consists of 14 residues. Deletions cut 0 bases from V and 3 bases from J, with 6 bases between. The entry originates in a study of beta chain features in type 1 diabetes. The authors reverse transcribed all of the isolated RNA, so sequencing captured expressed TCRB transcripts. Assay used: immunoSEQ multiplex PCR; TCRdb lists only in-frame clones, some missing. The sample has 500,000 to 700,000 clones; roughly a sixth are singletons.

The genes are TRBV7-9 and TRBJ1-5; D ambiguous. Sequenced sample: naive CD4+ T cells from blood. This receptor was taken from a young man in good health. CDR3 amino acids: CASSLAGINQPQHF. CDR3 DNA sequence: TGTGCCAGCAGCTTAGCAGGGATCAATCAGCCCCAGCATTTT.